Below, one T cell receptor beta chain is given with its context. The data were obtained in a study of T cell changes during pregnancy in multiple sclerosis. Sequencing was performed with immunoSEQ multiplex PCR; in TCRdb, only in-frame clones are kept and a portion is missing. This sample has some 40,000 clones, with around 92% found just once. This TCR was sampled from a female donor with multiple sclerosis, enrolled in a pregnancy study. The sequenced sample was CD4+ T cells from peripheral blood mononuclear cells, obtained after pregnancy.

The CDR3 nucleotides read TGTGCCATCGAGACAAGCAGCTCTGGAAACACCATATATTTT. It yields the protein CAIETSSSGNTIYF. The chain combines TRBV2 with TRBJ1-3, with D unclear. CDR3 length: 14 residues. Germline V CDR1 and CDR2: SNHLY, FYNNEI. The V and J ends lost 10 bases and 0 bases respectively, with 13 bases between them.